This entry lists 10 T cell receptor beta chains sequenced from one sample in a study of blood T cell repertoires in COVID-19. The data were produced by immunoSEQ multiplex PCR, yet TCRdb's version contains in-frame clones alone and is incomplete. The sample shows approximately 120,000 clones, more than 80% of them seen only once. Sequences were obtained from peripheral blood. The source of these receptors is a human donor in a cohort sampled during active COVID-19.

The chain employs TRBV5-1 and TRBJ1-3, with no clear D. CDR1 and CDR2 (germline): SGHRS, YFSETQ. This CDR3 spans 14 amino acids. The V end was cut by 4 bases, the J end by 0 bases, with 8 bases between. The CDR3 DNA is TGCGCCAGCAGCCCCGGAGGCTCTGGAAACACCATATATTTT. Translating gives CASSPGGSGNTIYF.

The chain carries TRBV29-1 and TRBJ1-4; D possibly corresponds to TRBD1 (6 bases). V dropped 6 bases and J dropped 2 bases, with 19 bases sitting between them. The CDR3 is 16 amino acids. Germline V gene sequence: CDR1 SQVTM, CDR2 ANQGSEA. The chain's CDR3 is CSVAHGGAGTNEKLFF. The CDR3, as DNA: TGCAGCGTGGCCCATGGGGGCGCCGGGACTAATGAAAAACTGTTTTTT.

This sequence joins TRBV6-6 and TRBJ1-1, with D perhaps TRBD1 (5 bases). Germline CDR1 reads MNHNY; CDR2 reads SVGAGI (reference sequence). V was trimmed by 0 bases and J by 4 bases, leaving 12 bases between them. The CDR3 extends over 15 amino acids. CDR3 loop: CASSYSRQGSTEAFF. The CDR3 DNA reads TGTGCCAGCAGTTACTCCAGGCAGGGATCCACTGAAGCTTTCTTT.

V usage is TRBV19 and J usage is TRBJ1-1; possible D gene TRBD1, 6 bases. This CDR3 has 15 residues. CDR1 and CDR2 (germline): LNHDA, SQIVND (reference sequence). V shed 4 bases and J shed 1 base, with 13 bases lying between them. The CDR3 region has the DNA TGTGCCAGTAGTAGACGGAAGGGACAGAACACTGAAGCTTTCTTT. Amino acid sequence: CASSRRKGQNTEAFF.

V gene TRBV7-7 combines with J gene TRBJ2-7; maybe TRBD2 (6 bases). The V and J ends lost 6 bases and 4 bases respectively, with 13 bases between them. The length of the CDR3 is 13 residues. From germline, CDR1 is SSHAT and CDR2 FNYEAQ (reference sequence). The CDR3 DNA reads TGTGCCAGCAGTTTTAAAGCGGGTTACGAGCAGTACTTC. Translating it yields CASSFKAGYEQYF.

This clone was counted between two and nine times. The gene calls are TRBV4-2 and TRBJ1-2, with TRBD1 matching over 8 bases. Trimming removed 0 bases from V and 4 bases from J; junction bases left unmatched: 10. The CDR3 is made up of 17 amino acids. Germline CDR1 LGHNA, CDR2 YNFKEQ. CDR3 sequence (DNA): TGTGCCAGCAGCCAAGACCTAGGACAGGGAGCGCGCTATGGCTACACCTTC. Protein product: CASSQDLGQGARYGYTF.

The chain joins TRBV6-5 to TRBJ1-1; no reliable D call. V dropped 7 bases and J dropped 4 bases, with 16 bases sitting between them. CDR3 length: 14 residues. Germline V gene lookup returns CDR1 MNHEY and CDR2 SVGAGI. The DNA of the CDR3 is TGTGCCAGCACCTCCGGACGGGAGAGCACTGAAGCTTTCTTT. It codes for CASTSGRESTEAFF.

The V and J genes are TRBV19 and TRBJ2-3; 8 bases line up with TRBD1. This CDR3 is built from 19 residues. The germline V gene has CDR1 LNHDA and CDR2 SQIVND (reference sequence). V shed 5 bases, J shed 4 bases, and the junction held 20 bases outside the gene matches. CDR3 sequence (DNA): TGTGCCAGTAGTGGTAACCGGGACAGGCTCACCTTAAGCTCAGATACGCAGTATTTT. Encoded protein: CASSGNRDRLTLSSDTQYF.

The V and J genes are TRBV6-4 and TRBJ2-5, with TRBD2 as a possible D gene (7 bases). Germline V gives CDR1 MRHNA, CDR2 SNTAGT. The ends were cut back, 2 bases at V and 2 bases at J, with 18 bases in the middle. The CDR3 length is 17 residues. In nucleotides, the CDR3 is TGTGCCAGCAGTGACCCTAAGGGGGGGGGTCATCAAGAGACCCAGTACTTC. Encoded protein: CASSDPKGGGHQETQYF.

CDR3 region: CASSHPLTSGRRIRYQETQYF. CDR3 coding DNA: TGTGCCAGCAGCCACCCGCTGACTAGCGGGAGACGTATAAGGTACCAAGAGACCCAGTACTTC. The V gene is TRBV27, the J gene TRBJ2-5; TRBD2 aligns across 12 bases. The CDR3 covers 21 residues. Trimming removed 6 bases from V and 0 bases from J; junction bases left unmatched: 20. The germline V gene has CDR1 MNHEY and CDR2 SMNVEV (reference sequence).